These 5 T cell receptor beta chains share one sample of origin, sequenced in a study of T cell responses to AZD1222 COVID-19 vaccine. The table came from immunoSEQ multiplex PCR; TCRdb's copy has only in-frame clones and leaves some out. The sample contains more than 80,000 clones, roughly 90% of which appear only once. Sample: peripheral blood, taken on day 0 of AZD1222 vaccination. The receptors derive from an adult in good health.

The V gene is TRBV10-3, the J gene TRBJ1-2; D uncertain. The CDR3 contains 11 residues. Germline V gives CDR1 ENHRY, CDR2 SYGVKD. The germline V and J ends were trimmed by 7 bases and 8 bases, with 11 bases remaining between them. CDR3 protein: CAITEGRGYTF. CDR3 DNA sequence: TGTGCCATCACTGAAGGGAGAGGCTACACCTTC.

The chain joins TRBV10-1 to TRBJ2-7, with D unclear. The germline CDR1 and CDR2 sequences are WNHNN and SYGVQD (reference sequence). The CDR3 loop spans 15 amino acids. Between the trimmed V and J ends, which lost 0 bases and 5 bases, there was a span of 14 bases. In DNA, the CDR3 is TGCGCCAGCAGTGAGTCCCAGGCTCCTGGGGACGAGCAGTACTTC. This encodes CASSESQAPGDEQYF.

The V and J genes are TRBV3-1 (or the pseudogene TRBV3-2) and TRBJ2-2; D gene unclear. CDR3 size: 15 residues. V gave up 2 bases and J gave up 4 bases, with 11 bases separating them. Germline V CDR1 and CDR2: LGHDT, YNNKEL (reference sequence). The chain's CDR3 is CASSQKTSSTGELFF. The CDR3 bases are TGTGCCAGCAGCCAAAAGACATCGAGCACCGGGGAGCTGTTTTTT.

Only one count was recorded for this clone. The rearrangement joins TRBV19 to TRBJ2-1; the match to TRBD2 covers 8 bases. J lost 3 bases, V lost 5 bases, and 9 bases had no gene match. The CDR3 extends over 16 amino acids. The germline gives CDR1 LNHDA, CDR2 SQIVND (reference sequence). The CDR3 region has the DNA TGTGCCAGTAGTCCCCCGGGTAGCGGGATCTACAATGAGCAGTTCTTC. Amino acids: CASSPPGSGIYNEQFF.

The CDR3 protein is CASSLSTGGTQPQHF. The CDR3 DNA is TGCGCCAGCAGCTTGAGCACAGGGGGCACTCAGCCCCAGCATTTT. The V call is TRBV5-1, the J call TRBJ1-5, with TRBD1 identical over 9 bases. This CDR3 is built from 15 residues. In germline, CDR1 is SGHRS, CDR2 YFSETQ. After removal of 1 base from V and 6 bases from J, the junction contained 5 bases not matched to a gene.